The rows below give T cell receptor beta chains drawn from one sample of a study of blood T cell repertoires in COVID-19. Assay: immunoSEQ multiplex PCR; the TCRdb copy retains only in-frame clones and omits some. The sample shows under 95,000 clones, under 85% of them seen only once. The sequencing input was peripheral blood. The receptors shown here come from a man aged 65 to 85 with acute or convalescent COVID-19. Each CDR3 is given with its conserved first and last residue. A D gene is named only where the DNA matches it firmly. Only part of the rows carry a size: once, few, many, or a class if the clone is expanded.

CDR3 DNA: TGTGCCAGCAGCCTAACCGGGACAGGGAATGAAAAACTGTTTTTT
CDR3 protein: CASSLTGTGNEKLFF
clone size: .
D gene: TRBD1
J gene: TRBJ1-4
V gene: TRBV16

CDR3 DNA: TGCAGTGCCCACCTTAGTAGTGAGCAGTTCTTC
CDR3 protein: CSAHLSSEQFF
clone size: .
D gene: .
J gene: TRBJ2-1
V gene: TRBV20-1

CDR3 DNA: TGTGCCACCAGCAGGGAGGCGGCGGGGGGAACCTACGAGCAGTACTTC
CDR3 protein: CATSREAAGGTYEQYF
clone size: .
D gene: TRBD2
J gene: TRBJ2-7
V gene: TRBV15

CDR3 DNA: TGTGCCAGCAGCTTGGAAGCGGGTACCGATACGCAGTATTTT
CDR3 protein: CASSLEAGTDTQYF
clone size: .
D gene: .
J gene: TRBJ2-3
V gene: TRBV5-4

CDR3 DNA: TGTGCCAGCAGCTTAGTCAGTCGTACAGGGGGCAAAAGTCAGCCCCAGCATTTT
CDR3 protein: CASSLVSRTGGKSQPQHF
clone size: .
D gene: TRBD1
J gene: TRBJ1-5
V gene: TRBV7-9

CDR3 DNA: TGTGCCAGCAGCCCCTCACAGGGGAGCAATCAGCCCCAGCATTTT
CDR3 protein: CASSPSQGSNQPQHF
clone size: .
D gene: TRBD1
J gene: TRBJ1-5
V gene: TRBV4-2

CDR3 DNA: TGTGCCAGCAGCCAAATAGCGGGGGGGCCGAAGAATGAGCAGTTCTTC
CDR3 protein: CASSQIAGGPKNEQFF
clone size: .
D gene: TRBD2
J gene: TRBJ2-1
V gene: TRBV5-4

CDR3 DNA: TGCGCCAGCAGCTTGAGGGACAGGGGGCATGAGCAGTTCTTC
CDR3 protein: CASSLRDRGHEQFF
clone size: .
D gene: TRBD1
J gene: TRBJ2-1
V gene: TRBV5-1

CDR3 DNA: TGTGCCAGCAGCGGGACCGGGACAGTAAATGAAAAACTGTTTTTT
CDR3 protein: CASSGTGTVNEKLFF
clone size: .
D gene: TRBD1
J gene: TRBJ1-4
V gene: TRBV5-5

CDR3 DNA: TGCGCCAGCAGCACTTCACTAATAGGGACAGTAGGCAAAAACATTCAGTACTTC
CDR3 protein: CASSTSLIGTVGKNIQYF
clone size: .
D gene: TRBD1
J gene: TRBJ2-4
V gene: TRBV5-1

CDR3 DNA: TGTGCCAGCAGCCCGGACAGGGATGAAAAACTGTTTTTT
CDR3 protein: CASSPDRDEKLFF
clone size: .
D gene: TRBD1
J gene: TRBJ1-4
V gene: TRBV7-2

CDR3 DNA: TGTGCCAGCAGCCAAGGGCAGGGAAATCAGCCCCAGCATTTT
CDR3 protein: CASSQGQGNQPQHF
clone size: few
D gene: .
J gene: TRBJ1-5
V gene: TRBV3-1/TRBV3-2

CDR3 DNA: TGTGCCAGCAGCTCAACGCCGGGACAGGGGATCTTGGACACTGAAGCTTTCTTT
CDR3 protein: CASSSTPGQGILDTEAFF
clone size: .
D gene: TRBD1
J gene: TRBJ1-1
V gene: TRBV5-4

CDR3 DNA: TGCGCCAGCAGCCAGACTAGCGGGAGCTCCTACAATGAGCAGTTCTTC
CDR3 protein: CASSQTSGSSYNEQFF
clone size: many
D gene: TRBD2
J gene: TRBJ2-1
V gene: TRBV4-1

CDR3 DNA: TGTGCCAGCAGCGCGACAGACTCCTCTGGAAACACCATATATTTT
CDR3 protein: CASSATDSSGNTIYF
clone size: .
D gene: .
J gene: TRBJ1-3
V gene: TRBV5-6

CDR3 DNA: TGCGCCAGCAGCTTGCAGCCCCGGGGAGTAACTGAAGCTTTCTTT
CDR3 protein: CASSLQPRGVTEAFF
clone size: .
D gene: .
J gene: TRBJ1-1
V gene: TRBV5-1

CDR3 DNA: TGTGCCAGCAGCTTAACGGTGGAGTACGAGCAGTACTTC
CDR3 protein: CASSLTVEYEQYF
clone size: .
D gene: .
J gene: TRBJ2-7
V gene: TRBV7-3

CDR3 DNA: TGTGCCATCAGTGGGGGAGTCGGCTACACCTTC
CDR3 protein: CAISGGVGYTF
clone size: once
D gene: .
J gene: TRBJ1-2
V gene: TRBV10-3

CDR3 DNA: TGTGCCAGCAGTTTATCACAGGAGAACTATGGCTACACCTTC
CDR3 protein: CASSLSQENYGYTF
clone size: .
D gene: .
J gene: TRBJ1-2
V gene: TRBV28

CDR3 DNA: TGTGCCAGCAGGTATTACAGGGGACCTTCCTACGAGCAGTACTTC
CDR3 protein: CASRYYRGPSYEQYF
clone size: .
D gene: TRBD1
J gene: TRBJ2-7
V gene: TRBV6-5

CDR3 DNA: TGTGCCATCAGTGAGTCGGGGGGTACAGGGGGCGCAAGGACAGATACGCAGTATTTT
CDR3 protein: CAISESGGTGGARTDTQYF
clone size: few
D gene: TRBD1
J gene: TRBJ2-3
V gene: TRBV10-3

CDR3 DNA: TGTGCCTGGAGTGAACAGGGGGACGGCTACACCTTC
CDR3 protein: CAWSEQGDGYTF
clone size: few
D gene: TRBD1
J gene: TRBJ1-2
V gene: TRBV30

CDR3 DNA: TGTGCCAGCAGCCAGGCGGGAGGAGATACGCAGTATTTT
CDR3 protein: CASSQAGGDTQYF
clone size: .
D gene: TRBD2
J gene: TRBJ2-3
V gene: TRBV3-1/TRBV3-2

CDR3 DNA: TGTGCCAGCAGCGCCACCGGGACAGTGCGGGATGAGCAGTTCTTC
CDR3 protein: CASSATGTVRDEQFF
clone size: .
D gene: TRBD1
J gene: TRBJ2-1
V gene: TRBV7-9

CDR3 DNA: TGTGCCAGCAGCTTAGCGGGGGGGCCGTTCGAGCAGTACTTC
CDR3 protein: CASSLAGGPFEQYF
clone size: few
D gene: TRBD2
J gene: TRBJ2-7
V gene: TRBV6-2/TRBV6-3

CDR3 DNA: TGTGCCAGCTCACCCCGAGGACAGGGGCGGCCCGGGGAGCTGTTTTTT
CDR3 protein: CASSPRGQGRPGELFF
clone size: .
D gene: TRBD1
J gene: TRBJ2-2
V gene: TRBV18

CDR3 DNA: TGTGCCAGCTCCCCCGGATGGGACACGAATGAGCAGTTCTTC
CDR3 protein: CASSPGWDTNEQFF
clone size: .
D gene: .
J gene: TRBJ2-1
V gene: TRBV18